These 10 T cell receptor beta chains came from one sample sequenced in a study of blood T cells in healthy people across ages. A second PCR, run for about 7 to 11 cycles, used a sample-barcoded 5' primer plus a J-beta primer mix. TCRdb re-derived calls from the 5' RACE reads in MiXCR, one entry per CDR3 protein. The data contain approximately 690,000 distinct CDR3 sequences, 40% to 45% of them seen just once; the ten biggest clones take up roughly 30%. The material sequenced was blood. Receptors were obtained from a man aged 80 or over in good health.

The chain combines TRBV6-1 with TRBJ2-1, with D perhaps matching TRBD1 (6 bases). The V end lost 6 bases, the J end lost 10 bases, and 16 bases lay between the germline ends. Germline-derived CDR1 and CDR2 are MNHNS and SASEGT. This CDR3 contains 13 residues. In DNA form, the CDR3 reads TGTGCCAGCAGCGTCTCAGGGGTAAGCGAGCAGTTCTTC. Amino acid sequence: CASSVSGVSEQFF.

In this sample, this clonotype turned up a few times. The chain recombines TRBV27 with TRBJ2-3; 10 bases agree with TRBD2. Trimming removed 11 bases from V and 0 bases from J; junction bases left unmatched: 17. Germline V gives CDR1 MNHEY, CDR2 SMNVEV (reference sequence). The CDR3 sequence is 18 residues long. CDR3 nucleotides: TGTGCCGTACGTAGTGGGCTGGGACTAGCGAGTAGCACAGATACGCAGTATTTT. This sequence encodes CAVRSGLGLASSTDTQYF.

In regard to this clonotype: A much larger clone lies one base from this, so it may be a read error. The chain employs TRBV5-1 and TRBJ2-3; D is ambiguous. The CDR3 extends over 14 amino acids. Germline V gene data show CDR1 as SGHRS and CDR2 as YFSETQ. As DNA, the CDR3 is TGCGCCGGCAGCGCCGGATTGCCCACAGATACGCAGTATTTT. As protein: CAGSAGLPTDTQYF.

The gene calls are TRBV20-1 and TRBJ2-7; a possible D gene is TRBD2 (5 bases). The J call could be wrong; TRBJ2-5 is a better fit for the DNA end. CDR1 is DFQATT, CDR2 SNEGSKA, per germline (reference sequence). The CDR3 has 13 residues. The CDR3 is CSARSYQAGTQYF. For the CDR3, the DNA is TGCAGTGCTAGGAGCTACCAGGCGGGGACCCAGTACTTC.

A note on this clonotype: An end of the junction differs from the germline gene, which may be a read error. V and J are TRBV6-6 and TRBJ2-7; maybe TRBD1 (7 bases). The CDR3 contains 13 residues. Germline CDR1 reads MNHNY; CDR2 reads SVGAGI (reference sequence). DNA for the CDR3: TGTGCCAGCAGTTACGAGCAGGGGGGCGAGCGGTACTTC. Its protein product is CASSYEQGGERYF.

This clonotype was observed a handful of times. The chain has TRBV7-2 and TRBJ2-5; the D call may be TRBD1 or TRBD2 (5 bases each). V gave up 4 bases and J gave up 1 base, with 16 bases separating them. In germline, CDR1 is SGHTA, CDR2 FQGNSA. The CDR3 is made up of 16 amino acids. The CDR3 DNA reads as TGTGCCAGCAGCTCGGGAAACAGGAGGATCCAAGAGACCCAGTACTTC. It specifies CASSSGNRRIQETQYF.

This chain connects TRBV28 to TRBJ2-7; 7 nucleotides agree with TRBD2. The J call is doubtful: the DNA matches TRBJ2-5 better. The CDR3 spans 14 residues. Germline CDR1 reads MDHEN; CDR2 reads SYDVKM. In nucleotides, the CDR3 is TGTGCCAGCACTAGCGGAAGTCGCCGGGAGACCCAGTACTTC. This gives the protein CASTSGSRRETQYF.

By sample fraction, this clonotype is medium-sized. CDR3 residues: CSVGGGARTEAFF. The DNA for the CDR3 is TGCAGTGTCGGAGGAGGGGCGAGGACTGAAGCTTTCTTT. The V call is TRBV20-1, the J call TRBJ1-1, with a possible D match to TRBD1 (5 bases). The CDR3 consists of 13 residues. V was cut by 7 bases and J by 5 bases, with 17 bases left in between. Germline CDR1 is DFQATT and CDR2 is SNEGSKA (reference sequence).

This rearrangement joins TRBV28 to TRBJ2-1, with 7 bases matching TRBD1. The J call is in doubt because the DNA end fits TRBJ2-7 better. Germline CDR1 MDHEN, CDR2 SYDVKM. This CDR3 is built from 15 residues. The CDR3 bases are TGTGCCAGCAGCGACAGGGCTCCCTCCTACAATGAGCAGTACTTC. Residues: CASSDRAPSYNEQYF.

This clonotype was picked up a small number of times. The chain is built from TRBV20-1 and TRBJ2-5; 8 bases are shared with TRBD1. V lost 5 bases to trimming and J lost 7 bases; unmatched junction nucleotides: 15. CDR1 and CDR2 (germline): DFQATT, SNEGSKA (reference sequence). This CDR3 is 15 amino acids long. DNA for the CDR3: TGCAGTGCTCAACCAGCCAGGGACAGGAGAAGGACCCAGTACTTC. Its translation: CSAQPARDRRRTQYF.